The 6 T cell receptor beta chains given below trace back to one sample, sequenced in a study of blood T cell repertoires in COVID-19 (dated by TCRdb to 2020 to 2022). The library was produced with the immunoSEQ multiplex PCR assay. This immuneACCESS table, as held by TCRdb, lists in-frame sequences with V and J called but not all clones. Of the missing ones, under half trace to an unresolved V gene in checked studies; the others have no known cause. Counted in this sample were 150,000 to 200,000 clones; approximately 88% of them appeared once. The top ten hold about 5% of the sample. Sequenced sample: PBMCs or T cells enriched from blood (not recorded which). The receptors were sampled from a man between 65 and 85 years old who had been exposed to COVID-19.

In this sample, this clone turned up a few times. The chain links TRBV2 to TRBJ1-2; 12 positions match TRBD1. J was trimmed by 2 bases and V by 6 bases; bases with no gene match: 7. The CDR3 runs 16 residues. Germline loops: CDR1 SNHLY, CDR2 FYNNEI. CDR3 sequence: CASRLTGTGGNYGYTF. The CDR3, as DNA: TGTGCCAGCAGATTAACCGGGACAGGGGGCAACTATGGCTACACCTTC.

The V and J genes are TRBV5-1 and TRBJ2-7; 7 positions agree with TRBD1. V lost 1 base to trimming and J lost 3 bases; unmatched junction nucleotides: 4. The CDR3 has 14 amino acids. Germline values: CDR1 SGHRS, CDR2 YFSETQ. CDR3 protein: CASSLTGDNYEQYF. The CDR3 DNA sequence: TGCGCCAGCAGCTTGACAGGGGATAACTACGAGCAGTACTTC.

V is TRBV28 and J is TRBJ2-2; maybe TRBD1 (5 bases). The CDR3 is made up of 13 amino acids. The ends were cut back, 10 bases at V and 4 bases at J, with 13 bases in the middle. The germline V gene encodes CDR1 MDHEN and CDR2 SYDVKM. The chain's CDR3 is CATPDIVTGELFF. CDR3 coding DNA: TGTGCCACTCCGGACATAGTCACCGGGGAGCTGTTTTTT. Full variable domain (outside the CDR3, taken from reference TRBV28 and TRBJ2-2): DVKVTQSSRYLVKRTGEKVFLECVQDMDHENMFWYRQDPGLGLRLIYFSYDVKMKEKGDIPEGYSVSREKKERFSLILESASTNQTSMYLCATPDIVTGELFFGEGSRLTVL.

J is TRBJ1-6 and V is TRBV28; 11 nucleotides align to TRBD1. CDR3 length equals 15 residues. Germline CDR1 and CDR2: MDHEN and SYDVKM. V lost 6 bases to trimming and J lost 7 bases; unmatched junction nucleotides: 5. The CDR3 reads CASSLGDRGNSPLHF. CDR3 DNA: TGTGCCAGCAGCTTGGGGGACAGGGGGAATTCACCCCTCCACTTT.

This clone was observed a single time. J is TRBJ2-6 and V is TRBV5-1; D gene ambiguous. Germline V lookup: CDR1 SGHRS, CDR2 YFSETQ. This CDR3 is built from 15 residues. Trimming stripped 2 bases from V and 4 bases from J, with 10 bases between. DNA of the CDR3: TGCGCCAGCAGCTTTAGTGCTGCCGGGGCCAACGTCCTGACTTTC. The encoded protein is CASSFSAAGANVLTF.

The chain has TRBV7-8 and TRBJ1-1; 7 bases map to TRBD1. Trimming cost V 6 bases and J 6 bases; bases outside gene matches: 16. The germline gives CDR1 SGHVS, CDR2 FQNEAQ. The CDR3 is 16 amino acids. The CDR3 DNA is TGTGCCAGCAGTTTTACGAGGGGGCGTTCGGGGTCTGAAGCTTTCTTT. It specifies CASSFTRGRSGSEAFF.